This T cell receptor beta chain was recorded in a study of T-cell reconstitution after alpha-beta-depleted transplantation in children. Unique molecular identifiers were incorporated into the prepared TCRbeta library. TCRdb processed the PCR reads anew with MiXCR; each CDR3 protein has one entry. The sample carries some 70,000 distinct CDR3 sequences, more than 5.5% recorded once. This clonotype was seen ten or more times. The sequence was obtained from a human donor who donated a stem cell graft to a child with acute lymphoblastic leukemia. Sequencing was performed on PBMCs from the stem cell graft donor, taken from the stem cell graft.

The DNA of the CDR3 is TGTGCCAGCAGCGGGACTAGCGGGGGGACTAAAACTAGCACAGATACGCAGTATTTT. Amino acids: CASSGTSGGTKTSTDTQYF. This chain uses TRBV11-1 with TRBJ2-3; 15 nucleotides match TRBD2. The V and J ends lost 5 bases and 0 bases, in that order; junction bases with no gene match: 9. Per the germline V gene, CDR1 is SGHAT and CDR2 is FQDESV (reference sequence). This CDR3 has 19 residues.